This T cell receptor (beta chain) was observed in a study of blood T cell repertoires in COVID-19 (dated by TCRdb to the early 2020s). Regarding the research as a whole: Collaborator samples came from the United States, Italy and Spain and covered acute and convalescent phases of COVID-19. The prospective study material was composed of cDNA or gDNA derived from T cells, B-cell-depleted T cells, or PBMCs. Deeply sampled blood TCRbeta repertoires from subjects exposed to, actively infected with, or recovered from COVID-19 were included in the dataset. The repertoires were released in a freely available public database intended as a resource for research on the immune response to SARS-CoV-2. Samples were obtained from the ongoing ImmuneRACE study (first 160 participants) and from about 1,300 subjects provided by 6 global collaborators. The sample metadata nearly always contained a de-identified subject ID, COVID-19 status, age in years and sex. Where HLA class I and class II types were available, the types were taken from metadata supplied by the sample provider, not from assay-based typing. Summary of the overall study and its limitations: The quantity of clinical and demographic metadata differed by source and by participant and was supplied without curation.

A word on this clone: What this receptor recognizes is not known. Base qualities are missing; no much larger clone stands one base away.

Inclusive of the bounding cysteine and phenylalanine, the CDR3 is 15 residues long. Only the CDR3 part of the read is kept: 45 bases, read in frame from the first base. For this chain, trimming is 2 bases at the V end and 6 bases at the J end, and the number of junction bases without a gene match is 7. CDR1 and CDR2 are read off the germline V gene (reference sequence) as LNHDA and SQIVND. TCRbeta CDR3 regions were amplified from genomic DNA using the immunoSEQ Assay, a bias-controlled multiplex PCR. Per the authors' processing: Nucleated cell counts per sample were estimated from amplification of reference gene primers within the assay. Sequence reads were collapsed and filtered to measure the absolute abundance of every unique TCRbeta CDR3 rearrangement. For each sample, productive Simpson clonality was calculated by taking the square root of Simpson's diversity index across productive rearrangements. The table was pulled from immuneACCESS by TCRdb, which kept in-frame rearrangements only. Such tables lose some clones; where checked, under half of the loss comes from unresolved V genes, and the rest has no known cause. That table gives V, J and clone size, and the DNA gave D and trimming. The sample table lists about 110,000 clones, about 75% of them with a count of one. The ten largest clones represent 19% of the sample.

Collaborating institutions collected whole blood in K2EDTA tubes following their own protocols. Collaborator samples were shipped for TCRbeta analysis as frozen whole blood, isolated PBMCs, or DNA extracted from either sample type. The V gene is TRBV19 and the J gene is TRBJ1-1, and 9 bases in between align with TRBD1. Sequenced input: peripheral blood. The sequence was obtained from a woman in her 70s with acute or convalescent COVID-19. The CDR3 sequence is CASSINRGLGAEAFF. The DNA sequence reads TGTGCCAGTAGTATAAACAGGGGGCTGGGGGCTGAAGCTTTCTTT. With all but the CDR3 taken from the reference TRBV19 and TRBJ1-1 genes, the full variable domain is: DGGITQSPKYLFRKEGQNVTLSCEQNLNHDAMYWYRQDPGQGLRLIYYSQIVNDFQKGDIAEGYSVSREKKESFPLTVTSAQKNPTAFYLCASSINRGLGAEAFFGQGTRLTVV.